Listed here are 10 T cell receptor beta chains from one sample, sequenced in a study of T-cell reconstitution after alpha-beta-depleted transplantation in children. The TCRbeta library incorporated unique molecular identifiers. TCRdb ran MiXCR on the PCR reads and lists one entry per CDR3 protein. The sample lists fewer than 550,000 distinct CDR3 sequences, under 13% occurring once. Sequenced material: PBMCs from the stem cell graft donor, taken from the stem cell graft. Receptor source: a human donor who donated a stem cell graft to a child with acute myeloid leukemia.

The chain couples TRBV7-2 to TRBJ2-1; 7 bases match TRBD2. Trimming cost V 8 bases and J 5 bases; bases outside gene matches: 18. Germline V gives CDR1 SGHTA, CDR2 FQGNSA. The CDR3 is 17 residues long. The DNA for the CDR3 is TGTGCCAGCGGAACCCAGCGGGGACGGAGAACTGACAATGAGCAGTTCTTC. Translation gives CASGTQRGRRTDNEQFF.

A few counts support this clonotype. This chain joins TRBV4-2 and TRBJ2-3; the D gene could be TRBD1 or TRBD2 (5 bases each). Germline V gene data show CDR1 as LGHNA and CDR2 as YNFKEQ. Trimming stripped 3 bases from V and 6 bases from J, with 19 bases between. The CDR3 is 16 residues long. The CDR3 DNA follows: TGTGCCAGCAGCCACCTTGACAGCGGAGACTACGATACGCAGTATTTT. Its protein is CASSHLDSGDYDTQYF.

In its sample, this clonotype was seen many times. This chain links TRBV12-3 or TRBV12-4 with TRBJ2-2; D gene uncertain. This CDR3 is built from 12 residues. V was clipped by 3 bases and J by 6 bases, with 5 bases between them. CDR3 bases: TGTGCCAGCAGTTTTGAAGCCGGGGAGCTGTTTTTT. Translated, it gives CASSFEAGELFF.

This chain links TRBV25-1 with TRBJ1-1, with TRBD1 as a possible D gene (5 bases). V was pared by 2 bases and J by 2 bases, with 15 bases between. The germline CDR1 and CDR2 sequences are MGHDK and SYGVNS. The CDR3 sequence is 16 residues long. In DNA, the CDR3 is TGTGCCAGCAGTGAACAGGGTAGGAAGCGCAACACTGAAGCTTTCTTT. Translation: CASSEQGRKRNTEAFF.

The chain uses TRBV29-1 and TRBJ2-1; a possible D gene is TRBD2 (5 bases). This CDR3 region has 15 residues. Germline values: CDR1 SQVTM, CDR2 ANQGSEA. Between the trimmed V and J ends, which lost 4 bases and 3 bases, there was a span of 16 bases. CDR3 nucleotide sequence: TGCAGCGTTGGGCTCCCTCCACGGGGCTACAATGAGCAGTTCTTC. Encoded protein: CSVGLPPRGYNEQFF.

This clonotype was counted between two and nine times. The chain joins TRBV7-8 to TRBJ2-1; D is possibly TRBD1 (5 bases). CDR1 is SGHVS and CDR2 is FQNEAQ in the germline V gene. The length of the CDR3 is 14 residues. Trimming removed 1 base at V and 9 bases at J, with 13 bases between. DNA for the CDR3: TGTGCCAGCAGCTTAGATTCAGGGCCGTCTGAGCAGTTCTTC. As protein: CASSLDSGPSEQFF.

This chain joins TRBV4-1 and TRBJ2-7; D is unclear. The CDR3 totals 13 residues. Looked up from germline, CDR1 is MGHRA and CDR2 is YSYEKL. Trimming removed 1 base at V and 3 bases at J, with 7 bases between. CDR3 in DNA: TGCGCCAGCAGCCAAGTTAACGGCTACGAGCAGTACGTC. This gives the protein CASSQVNGYEQYV.

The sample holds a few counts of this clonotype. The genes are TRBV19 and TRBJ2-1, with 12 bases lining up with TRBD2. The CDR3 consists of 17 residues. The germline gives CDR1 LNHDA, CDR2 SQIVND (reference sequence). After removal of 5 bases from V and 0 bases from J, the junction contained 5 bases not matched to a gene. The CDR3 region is CASSPTSGGDSYNEQFF. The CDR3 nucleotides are TGTGCCAGTAGTCCGACTAGCGGGGGTGACTCCTACAATGAGCAGTTCTTC. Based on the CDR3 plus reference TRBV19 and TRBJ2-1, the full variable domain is DGGITQSPKYLFRKEGQNVTLSCEQNLNHDAMYWYRQDPGQGLRLIYYSQIVNDFQKGDIAEGYSVSREKKESFPLTVTSAQKNPTAFYLCASSPTSGGDSYNEQFFGPGTRLTVL.

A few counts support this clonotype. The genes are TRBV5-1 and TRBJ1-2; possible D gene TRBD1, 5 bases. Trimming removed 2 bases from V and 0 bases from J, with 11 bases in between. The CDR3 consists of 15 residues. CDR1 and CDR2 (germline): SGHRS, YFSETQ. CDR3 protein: CASSFLGGTNYGYTF. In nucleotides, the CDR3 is TGCGCCAGCAGCTTCCTCGGGGGAACTAACTATGGCTACACCTTC.

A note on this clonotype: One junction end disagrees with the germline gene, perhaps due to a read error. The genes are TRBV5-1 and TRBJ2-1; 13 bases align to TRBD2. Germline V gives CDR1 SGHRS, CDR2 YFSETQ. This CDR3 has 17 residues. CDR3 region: CASSLGTSGGLDNDQFF. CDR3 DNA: TGCGCCAGCAGCTTGGGGACTAGCGGGGGCCTGGACAATGACCAGTTCTTC.